The next 2 T cell receptor beta chains were all read from a single sample in a study of regulatory T cells in long-lasting Graves disease. The time point denotes: newly diagnosed GD, antithyroid drugs for less than 3 months. Scientists built the TCR library using RNA that was extracted from PBMCs. Building of the TCR beta libraries involved iRepertoire HTBI primers and Arm-PCR of CDR3 regions. TCRdb independently ran MiXCR on the multiplex PCR reads; one entry per CDR3 protein. This table has about 470,000 distinct CDR3 sequences, 14% to 15% appearing once. These same data were also listed under a study on T cells in Graves' hyperthyroidism and ophthalmopathy.

The material sequenced was peripheral blood mononuclear cells (PBMCs), taken at new diagnosis, from a patient treated with antithyroid drugs. Every receptor here comes from a woman aged 25 to 39 with Graves disease.

This clonotype has at least ten counts. This chain joins TRBV10-3 and TRBJ1-1, with D possibly matching TRBD1 (6 bases). Trimming removed 7 bases at V and 2 bases at J, with 14 bases between. This CDR3 has 14 amino acids. The germline CDR1 and CDR2 sequences are ENHRY and SYGVKD. CDR3 loop: CAITWTADNTEAFF. CDR3 DNA: TGTGCCATCACGTGGACAGCAGATAACACTGAAGCTTTCTTT.

This sequence joins TRBV5-1 and TRBJ1-1; tentatively, D is TRBD1 (5 bases). Germline values: CDR1 SGHRS, CDR2 YFSETQ. Trimming removed 7 bases from V and 3 bases from J, with 13 bases in between. The CDR3 runs 13 residues. The CDR3 protein is CASGGGGYTEAFF. The CDR3 region has the DNA TGCGCCAGCGGTGGGGGGGGGTACACTGAAGCTTTCTTT.